Shown below are 22 T cell receptor beta chains from a single sample sequenced in a study of blood T cells in healthy people across ages. With a J-beta primer mix and a sample-barcoded 5' primer, a second PCR ran about 7 to 12 cycles. TCRdb redid the calling of the 5' RACE reads with MiXCR, one entry per CDR3 protein. The data hold 750,000 to 950,000 distinct CDR3 sequences, with under 30% observed a single time. These data are also associated with another study on T cells of mothers and their children.

Sequenced input: blood. All receptors come from a boy between 10 and 17 years old in good health.

The J gene is TRBJ2-4, the V gene TRBV4-1; 11 bases match TRBD2. The CDR3 sequence is 17 residues long. Germline V gene data show CDR1 as MGHRA and CDR2 as YSYEKL. J was trimmed by 6 bases and V by 2 bases; bases with no gene match: 9. CDR3 coding DNA: TGCGCCAGCAGCCAACGCATTAGCGGGGGGGCTGGAAACATTCAGTACTTC. It specifies CASSQRISGGAGNIQYF.

This chain uses TRBV29-1 with TRBJ2-5; D assignment may be TRBD1 or TRBD2 (7 bases each). The J call is in doubt because the DNA end fits TRBJ2-7 better. The CDR3 is made up of 13 amino acids. Germline assignment: CDR1 SQVTM and CDR2 ANQGSEA. Here the CDR3 reads CSVAQGRAYEQYF. The CDR3 nucleotides are TGCAGCGTCGCACAGGGGAGGGCCTACGAGCAGTACTTC.

This sequence joins TRBV6-1 and TRBJ2-5; D assignment may be TRBD1 or TRBD2 (6 bases each). The V end was cut by 7 bases, the J end by 10 bases, with 19 bases between. The CDR3 consists of 13 residues. Germline values: CDR1 MNHNS, CDR2 SASEGT. The CDR3 sequence: CASTRRGRVSQYF. The DNA of the CDR3 is TGTGCCAGCACCCGACGGGGGCGGGTGAGCCAGTACTTC.

The J gene is TRBJ1-2, the V gene TRBV6-1, with TRBD1 matching over 8 bases. J was trimmed by 12 bases and V by 6 bases; bases with no gene match: 9. Per the germline V gene, CDR1 is MNHNS and CDR2 is SASEGT. There are 12 residues in the CDR3. The DNA of the CDR3 is TGTGCCAGCAGCCCAGGACAGGGTTCAAACACCTTC. Amino acids: CASSPGQGSNTF.

This clonotype has only a few counts. The chain links TRBV3-1 to TRBJ2-7; maybe TRBD2 (5 bases). Trimming shortened V by 1 base and J by 0 bases, and 19 bases separated the two germline ends. Per germline, CDR1 LGHDT and CDR2 YNNKEL (reference sequence). CDR3 length: 18 amino acids. In nucleotides, the CDR3 is TGTGCCAGCAGCCAAGTTTATTACGGGGTCTTGAGCTCCTACGAGCAGTACTTC. This codes for CASSQVYYGVLSSYEQYF.

The chain combines TRBV7-8 with TRBJ1-1; TRBD1 matches 10 bases. Germline trimming cut 4 bases from V and 1 base from J; bases unmatched to any gene: 6. This CDR3 contains 16 residues. Germline V gene lookup returns CDR1 SGHVS and CDR2 FQNEAQ. The CDR3 DNA reads as TGTGCCAGCAGCTCGGGGACAGGGGTCTCGAACACTGAAGCTTTCTTT. This codes for CASSSGTGVSNTEAFF.

The chain joins TRBV6-5 to TRBJ1-2, with D perhaps TRBD1 (5 bases). Germline CDR1 reads MNHEY; CDR2 reads SVGAGI. Trimming stripped 5 bases from V and 4 bases from J, with 11 bases between. This CDR3 has 13 amino acids. CDR3 region: CASSKQEFYGYTF. The CDR3 DNA reads as TGTGCCAGCAGTAAACAGGAATTCTATGGCTACACCTTC.

This clonotype came up a few times. The chain joins TRBV20-1 to TRBJ2-3; D unclear. The CDR3 extends over 13 amino acids. Germline V gene data show CDR1 as DFQATT and CDR2 as SNEGSKA (reference sequence). Between the trimmed V and J ends, which lost 7 bases and 0 bases, there was a span of 11 bases. The CDR3 loop reads CSGADGSTDTQYF. The DNA of the CDR3 is TGCAGTGGAGCCGACGGTAGCACAGATACGCAGTATTTT.

The sample holds a few counts of this clonotype. The genes are TRBV12-3 or TRBV12-4 and TRBJ1-3; 8 nucleotides agree with TRBD1. With V trimmed by 2 bases and J by 4 bases, 4 bases remained unmatched. CDR3 length: 15 residues. CDR3 nucleotides: TGTGCCAGCAGTTTAAGGACAGGGAGAGGAAACACCATATATTTT. It codes for CASSLRTGRGNTIYF.

The sample holds a few counts of this clonotype. This sequence joins TRBV4-2 and TRBJ2-5, with D unresolved. The V end was cut by 1 base, the J end by 0 bases, with 6 bases between. The germline V gene has CDR1 LGHNA and CDR2 YNFKEQ. The CDR3 runs to 14 residues. This CDR3 reads CASSQVSDQETQYF. The CDR3 bases are TGTGCCAGCAGCCAAGTTTCAGACCAAGAGACCCAGTACTTC.

The chain employs TRBV28 and TRBJ1-4, with D tentatively TRBD1 (5 bases). Trimming left V 6 bases short and J 2 bases short, with 16 bases between. This CDR3 is 16 amino acids long. Germline assignment: CDR1 MDHEN and CDR2 SYDVKM. CDR3 in DNA: TGTGCCAGCAGCAACCCTTCGGGGGGGACTAATGAAAAACTGTTTTTT. Translated, it gives CASSNPSGGTNEKLFF. Looking up the rest from reference TRBV28 and TRBJ1-4 gives the full variable domain: DVKVTQSSRYLVKRTGEKVFLECVQDMDHENMFWYRQDPGLGLRLIYFSYDVKMKEKGDIPEGYSVSREKKERFSLILESASTNQTSMYLCASSNPSGGTNEKLFFGSGTQLSVL.

The chain is built from TRBV7-9 and TRBJ2-1; D remains ambiguous. The J call may be mistaken, given a closer DNA end match to TRBJ2-7. Germline assignment: CDR1 SEHNR and CDR2 FQNEAQ (reference sequence). The CDR3 length is 14 residues. CDR3 protein: CASSPRQSPYEQYF. CDR3 in DNA: TGTGCCAGCAGCCCCCGGCAGTCCCCCTACGAGCAGTACTTC.

This clonotype was counted many times. J is TRBJ2-1 and V is TRBV20-1, with 9 nucleotides matching TRBD2. The CDR3 covers 15 residues. The V gene's germline CDR1 is DFQATT and CDR2 SNEGSKA (reference sequence). V lost 3 bases to trimming and J lost 12 bases; unmatched junction nucleotides: 15. The CDR3 nucleotides are TGCAGTGCTAGCCCCTTTGGGGCGGGGGGGCGAGGGCAGTTCTTC. Amino acid sequence: CSASPFGAGGRGQFF.

This chain uses TRBV7-2 with TRBJ2-6; TRBD1 is a possible D gene (6 bases). Trimming removed 5 bases from V and 4 bases from J, with 18 bases in between. Germline lookup yields CDR1 SGHTA and CDR2 FQGNSA. CDR3 length equals 17 residues. CDR3 residues: CASSMTLQGAGANVLTF. As DNA, the CDR3 is TGTGCCAGCAGCATGACTTTACAGGGTGCCGGGGCCAACGTCCTGACTTTC.

This chain's CDR3 is CASSLSQGRPNEQFF. DNA for the CDR3: TGTGCCAGCAGCTTAAGCCAAGGGCGGCCAAATGAGCAGTTCTTC. The V gene is TRBV7-3, the J gene TRBJ2-7; D is undetermined. The DNA end lines up better with TRBJ2-1; the J call may be wrong. This CDR3 spans 15 amino acids. Germline-derived CDR1 and CDR2 are SGHTA and FQGTGA.

This clonotype has just a few counts. This chain uses TRBV27 with TRBJ1-6; D is unresolved. CDR3 size: 18 residues. The germline V gene encodes CDR1 MNHEY and CDR2 SMNVEV (reference sequence). The ends were cut back, 6 bases at V and 0 bases at J, with 18 bases in the middle. CDR3 nucleotides: TGTGCCAGCAGCCCCCTCGGCCACTTTAGCTCCTATAATTCACCCCTCCACTTT. Its protein product is CASSPLGHFSSYNSPLHF.

V is TRBV12-3 or TRBV12-4 and J is TRBJ2-1; D possibly corresponds to TRBD2 (5 bases). V gave up 4 bases and J gave up 10 bases, with 17 bases separating them. The CDR3 totals 14 residues. CDR3 sequence reads: CASSSSSLLWEQFF. In DNA form, the CDR3 reads TGTGCCAGCAGTTCATCTAGCCTACTGTGGGAGCAGTTCTTC.

The table lists this clonotype with a few counts. This chain uses TRBV15 with TRBJ2-7; D unresolved. Germline lookup yields CDR1 LNHNV and CDR2 YYDKDF (reference sequence). The V end lost 0 bases, the J end lost 6 bases, and 9 bases lay between the germline ends. The CDR3 loop spans 13 amino acids. DNA for the CDR3: TGTGCCACCAGCAGAGATCCCGAGGCCGAGCAGTACTTC. It is translated as CATSRDPEAEQYF.

The sample holds a few counts of this clonotype. In nucleotides, the CDR3 is TGCGCCAGCAGCCTGGATGGGGAAGCCAATCAGCCCCAGCATTTT. Its protein is CASSLDGEANQPQHF. This chain links TRBV5-1 with TRBJ1-5; no firm D call. Trimming took 4 bases from V and 3 from J, leaving 14 bases between them. The CDR3 totals 15 residues. CDR1 and CDR2 from the germline V gene are SGHRS and YFSETQ.

J is TRBJ2-5 and V is TRBV29-1, with unresolved D. V lost 1 base to trimming and J lost 5 bases, with 11 bases between them. From germline, CDR1 is SQVTM and CDR2 ANQGSEA. The CDR3 spans 13 residues. DNA for the CDR3: TGCAGCGTTGAAGCCTTTCAGTCGGAGACCCAGTACTTC. Protein sequence: CSVEAFQSETQYF.

This chain uses TRBV7-2 with TRBJ2-4, with D tentatively TRBD2 (7 bases). CDR3 size: 17 residues. Deletions cut 5 bases from V and 0 bases from J, with 17 bases between. Germline V gene sequence: CDR1 SGHTA, CDR2 FQGNSA. This CDR3 reads CASSQARGGLAKNIQYF. For the CDR3, the DNA is TGTGCCAGCAGCCAAGCCAGGGGAGGGCTAGCCAAAAACATTCAGTACTTC.

This clonotype was seen only a few times. The chain combines TRBV14 with TRBJ1-1; TRBD1 aligns across 7 bases. The J segment lost 9 bases and the V segment lost 7 bases, leaving 11 bases of the junction unmatched. The germline V gene has CDR1 SGHDN and CDR2 FVKESK. The CDR3 consists of 13 residues. As DNA, the CDR3 is TGTGCCAGCACCCAGGGACAGCATGGGAAAGCTTTCTTT. It codes for CASTQGQHGKAFF.